The T cell receptor (beta chain) described here comes from a study of cytomegalovirus exposure and HLA in healthy donors. The CDR3 spans 14 residues. General study findings and limits: A later analysis linked 15,000 to 20,000 TCR beta sequences to HLA alleles at 0.05 false discovery rate. Segments of the TCR beta V type were, in most cases, productive about 90% or about 30% of the time in an earlier analysis.

The primer mix had 60 Vbeta and 13 Jbeta primers. Authors' analysis steps: Around 11 million shared chains were among about 80 million unique TCR beta chains counted in a later analysis. Sequenced by immunoSEQ multiplex PCR; TCRdb stores in-frame clones only, minus some. V, J and clone size were drawn from that table, and D and trimming were deduced from the DNA. Counted here are some 180,000 clones, 77% occurring once; the ten biggest clones make up 3.7%. Concerning this clone itself: Its antigen is currently unknown.

The sample was PBMCs. This TCR came from a woman aged 55 to 70 in good health and CMV-seropositive. This chain connects TRBV21-1 to TRBJ1-5. TRBV21-1 counts as a pseudogene. DNA for the CDR3: TGTGCCAGCAGCAGGAGCCCAAAATCTCAGCCCCAGCATTTT. Translated, it gives CASSRSPKSQPQHF.